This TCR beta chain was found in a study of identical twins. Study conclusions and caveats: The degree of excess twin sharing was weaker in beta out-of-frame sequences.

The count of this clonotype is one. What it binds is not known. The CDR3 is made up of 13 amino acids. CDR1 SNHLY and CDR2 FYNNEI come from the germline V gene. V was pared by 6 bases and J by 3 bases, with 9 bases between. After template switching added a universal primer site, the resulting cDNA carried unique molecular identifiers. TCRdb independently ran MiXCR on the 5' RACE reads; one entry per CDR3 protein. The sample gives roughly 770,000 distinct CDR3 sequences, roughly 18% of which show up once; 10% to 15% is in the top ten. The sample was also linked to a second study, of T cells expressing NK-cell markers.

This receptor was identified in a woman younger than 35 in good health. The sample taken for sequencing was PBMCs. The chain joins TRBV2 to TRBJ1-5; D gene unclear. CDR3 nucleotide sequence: TGTGCCAGCAGACCGGGCGCCAATCAGCCCCAGCATTTT. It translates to CASRPGANQPQHF.